What follows is one T cell receptor beta chain and its context. V shed 4 bases, J shed 0 bases, and the junction held 4 bases outside the gene matches. The V gene's germline CDR1 is KGHDR and CDR2 SFDVKD. This CDR3 has 15 residues. The authors' processing: Reference gene primers were amplified, and this amplification served to estimate nucleated cell counts. The table came from immunoSEQ multiplex PCR; TCRdb's copy has only in-frame clones and leaves some out. That table supplies the V and J calls and clone size; D and trimming were determined from the DNA. The table lists about 240,000 clones, approximately 90% of them singletons. This record comes from a study of blood T cell repertoires in COVID-19. Across the study: Researchers got acute and convalescent COVID-19 samples from the United States, Italy and Spain. From T cells, B-cell-depleted T cells, or PBMCs came the material, which was cDNA or gDNA.

The specimen was peripheral blood. The chain is built from TRBV24-1 and TRBJ1-2; 7 bases line up with TRBD1. This clonotype originated in a man between 60 and 70 years old who had recovered from COVID-19. CDR3 loop: CATSDPQGANYGYTF. CDR3 DNA: TGTGCCACCAGTGACCCGCAGGGGGCTAACTATGGCTACACCTTC.